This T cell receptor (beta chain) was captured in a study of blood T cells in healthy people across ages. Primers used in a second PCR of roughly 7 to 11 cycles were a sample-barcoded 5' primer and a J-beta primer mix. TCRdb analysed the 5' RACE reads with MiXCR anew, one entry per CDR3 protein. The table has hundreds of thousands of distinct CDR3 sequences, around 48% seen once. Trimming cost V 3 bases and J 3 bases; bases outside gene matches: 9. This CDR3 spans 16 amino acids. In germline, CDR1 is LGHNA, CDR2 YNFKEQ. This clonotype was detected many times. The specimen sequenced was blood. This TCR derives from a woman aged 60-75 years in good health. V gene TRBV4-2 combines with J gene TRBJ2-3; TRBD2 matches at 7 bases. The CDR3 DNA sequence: TGTGCCAGCAGCCATGGCGGGGGTAGCGGGACAGATACGCAGTATTTT. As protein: CASSHGGGSGTDTQYF.